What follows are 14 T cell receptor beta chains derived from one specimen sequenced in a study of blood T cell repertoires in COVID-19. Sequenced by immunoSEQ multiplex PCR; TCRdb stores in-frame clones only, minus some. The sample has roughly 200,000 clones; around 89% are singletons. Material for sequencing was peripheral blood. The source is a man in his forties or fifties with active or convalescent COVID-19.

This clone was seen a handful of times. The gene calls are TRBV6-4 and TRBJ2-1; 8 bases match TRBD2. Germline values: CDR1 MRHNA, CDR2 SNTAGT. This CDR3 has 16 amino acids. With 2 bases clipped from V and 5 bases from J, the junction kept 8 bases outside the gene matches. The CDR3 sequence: CASSDRGTSLNNEQFF. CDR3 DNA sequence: TGTGCCAGCAGTGACCGAGGGACTAGTCTGAACAATGAGCAGTTCTTC.

This chain's CDR3 is CASSIPLAGPYNEQFF. CDR3 DNA: TGTGCCAGCAGCATCCCACTAGCGGGGCCCTACAATGAGCAGTTCTTC. The gene calls are TRBV11-1 and TRBJ2-1; 10 positions match TRBD2. The CDR3 is 16 residues long. The germline CDR1 and CDR2 sequences are SGHAT and FQDESV (reference sequence). V was pared by 5 bases and J by 2 bases, with 6 bases of the junction left unmatched.

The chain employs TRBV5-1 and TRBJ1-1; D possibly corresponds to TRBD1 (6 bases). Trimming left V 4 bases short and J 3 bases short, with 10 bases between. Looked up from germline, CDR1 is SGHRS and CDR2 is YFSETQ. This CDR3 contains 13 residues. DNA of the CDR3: TGCGCCAGCAGCCCGAACAGGGACACTGAAGCTTTCTTT. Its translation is CASSPNRDTEAFF.

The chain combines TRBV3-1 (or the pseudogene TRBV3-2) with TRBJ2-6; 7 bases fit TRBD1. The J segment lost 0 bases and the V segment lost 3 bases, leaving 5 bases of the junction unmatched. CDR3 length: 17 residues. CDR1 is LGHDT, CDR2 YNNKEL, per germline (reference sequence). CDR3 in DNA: TGTGCCAGCAGCCAGACAGGGTTTAGCTCTGGGGCCAACGTCCTGACTTTC. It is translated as CASSQTGFSSGANVLTF.

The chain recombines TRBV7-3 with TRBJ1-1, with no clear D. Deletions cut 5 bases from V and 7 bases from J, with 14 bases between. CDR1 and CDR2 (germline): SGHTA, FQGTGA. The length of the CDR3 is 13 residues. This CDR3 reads CASSPFPSGEAFF. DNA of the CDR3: TGTGCCAGCAGCCCCTTCCCTAGTGGTGAAGCTTTCTTT. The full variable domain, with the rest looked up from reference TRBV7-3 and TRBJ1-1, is GAGVSQTPSNKVTEKGKYVELRCDPISGHTALYWYRQSLGQGPEFLIYFQGTGAADDSGLPNDRFFAVRPEGSVSTLKIQRTERGDSAVYLCASSPFPSGEAFFGQGTRLTVV.

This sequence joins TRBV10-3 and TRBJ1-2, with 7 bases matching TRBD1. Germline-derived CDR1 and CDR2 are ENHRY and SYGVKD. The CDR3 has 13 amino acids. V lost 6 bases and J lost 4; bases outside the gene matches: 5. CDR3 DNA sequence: TGTGCCATCAGCCCGGGACAGATCTATGGCTACACCTTC. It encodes CAISPGQIYGYTF.

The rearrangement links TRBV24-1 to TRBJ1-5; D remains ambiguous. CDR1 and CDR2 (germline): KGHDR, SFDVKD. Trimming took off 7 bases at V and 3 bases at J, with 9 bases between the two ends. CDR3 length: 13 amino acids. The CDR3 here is CATSGSINQPQHF. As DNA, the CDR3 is TGTGCCACCAGCGGGTCCATCAATCAGCCCCAGCATTTT.

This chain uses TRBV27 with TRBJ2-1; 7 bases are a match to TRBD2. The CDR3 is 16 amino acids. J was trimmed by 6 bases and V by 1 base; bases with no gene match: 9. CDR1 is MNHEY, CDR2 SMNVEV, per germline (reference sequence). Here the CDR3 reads CASSLFFRGTTNEQFF. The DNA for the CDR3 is TGTGCCAGCAGTTTATTTTTTCGAGGGACTACCAATGAGCAGTTCTTC.

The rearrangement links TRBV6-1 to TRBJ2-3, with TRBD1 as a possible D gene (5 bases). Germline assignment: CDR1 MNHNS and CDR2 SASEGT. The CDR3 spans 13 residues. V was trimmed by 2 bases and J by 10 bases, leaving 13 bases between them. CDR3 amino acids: CASSEMGPLAQYF. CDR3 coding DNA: TGTGCCAGCAGTGAAATGGGGCCCCTGGCGCAGTATTTT.

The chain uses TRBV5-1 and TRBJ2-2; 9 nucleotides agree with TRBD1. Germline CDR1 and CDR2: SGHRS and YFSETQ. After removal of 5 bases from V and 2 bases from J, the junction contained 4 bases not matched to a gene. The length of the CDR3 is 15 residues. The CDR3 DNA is TGCGCCAGCAGTCGGGACAGGGTTAACACCGGGGAGCTGTTTTTT. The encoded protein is CASSRDRVNTGELFF.

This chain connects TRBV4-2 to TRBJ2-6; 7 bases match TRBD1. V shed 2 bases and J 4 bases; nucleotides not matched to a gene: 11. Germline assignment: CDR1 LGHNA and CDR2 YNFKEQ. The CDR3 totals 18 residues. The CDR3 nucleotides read TGTGCCAGCAGCCAACGACAGGGATACGGTTCCGGGGCCAACGTCCTGACTTTC. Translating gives CASSQRQGYGSGANVLTF.

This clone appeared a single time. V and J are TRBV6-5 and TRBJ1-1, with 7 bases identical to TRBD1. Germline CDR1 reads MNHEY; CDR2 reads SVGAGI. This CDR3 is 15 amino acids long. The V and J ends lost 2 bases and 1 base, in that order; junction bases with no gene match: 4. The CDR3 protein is CASSYTSGGNTEAFF. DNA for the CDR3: TGTGCCAGCAGTTACACCTCAGGGGGGAACACTGAAGCTTTCTTT.

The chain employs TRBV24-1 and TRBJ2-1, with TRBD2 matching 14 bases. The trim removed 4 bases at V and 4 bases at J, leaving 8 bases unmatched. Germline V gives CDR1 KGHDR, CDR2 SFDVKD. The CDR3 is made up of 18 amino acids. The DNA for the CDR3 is TGTGCCACCAGTGAATCGGGACTAGCGGGAGACTCATACAATGAGCAGTTCTTC. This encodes CATSESGLAGDSYNEQFF.

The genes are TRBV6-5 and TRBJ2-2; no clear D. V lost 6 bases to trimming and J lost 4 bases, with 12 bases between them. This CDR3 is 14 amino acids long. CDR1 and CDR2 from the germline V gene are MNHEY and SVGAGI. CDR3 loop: CASSLKPGTGELFF. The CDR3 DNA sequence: TGTGCCAGCAGCCTCAAGCCGGGCACCGGGGAGCTGTTTTTT.